This T cell receptor (beta chain) originates from a study of control samples from healthy donors and cancer patients. Some clones are missing from TCRdb's copy, which holds only in-frame ones; the method was immunoSEQ multiplex PCR. This sample yields almost 40,000 clones, of which more than 70% are seen a single time; under 25% belongs to the top ten. V shed 3 bases, J shed 6 bases, and the junction held 17 bases outside the gene matches. Looked up from germline, CDR1 is SNHLY and CDR2 is FYNNEI. This CDR3 has 18 amino acids. The sequencing sample was made of PBMCs. The chain uses TRBV2 and TRBJ2-3; TRBD1 matches at 8 bases. The TCR sequence derives from a woman aged 60-70 years with lung cancer. CDR3 region: CASSDPLMAGGVSDTQYF. The CDR3, as DNA: TGTGCCAGCAGTGACCCCCTTATGGCAGGGGGCGTCTCGGATACGCAGTATTTT.